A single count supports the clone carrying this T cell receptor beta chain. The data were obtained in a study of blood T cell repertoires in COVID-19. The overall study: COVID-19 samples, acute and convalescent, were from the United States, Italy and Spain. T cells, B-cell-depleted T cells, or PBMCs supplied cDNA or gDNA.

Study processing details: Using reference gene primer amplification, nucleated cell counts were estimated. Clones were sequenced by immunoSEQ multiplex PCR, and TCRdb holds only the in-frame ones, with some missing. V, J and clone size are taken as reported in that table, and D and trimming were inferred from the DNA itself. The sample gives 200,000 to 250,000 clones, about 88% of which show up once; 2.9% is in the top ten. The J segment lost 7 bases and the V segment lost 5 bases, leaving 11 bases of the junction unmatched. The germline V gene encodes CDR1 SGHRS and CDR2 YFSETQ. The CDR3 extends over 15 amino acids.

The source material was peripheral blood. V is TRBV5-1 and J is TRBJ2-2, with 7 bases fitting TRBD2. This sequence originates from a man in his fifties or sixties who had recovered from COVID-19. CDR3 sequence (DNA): TGCGCCAGCAGGTCGGCTAGCGGAAATTACGGGGAGCTGTTTTTT. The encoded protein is CASRSASGNYGELFF. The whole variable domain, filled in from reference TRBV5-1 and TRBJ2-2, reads KAGVTQTPRYLIKTRGQQVTLSCSPISGHRSVSWYQQTPGQGLQFLFEYFSETQRNKGNFPGRFSGRQFSNSRSEMNVSTLELGDSALYLCASRSASGNYGELFFGEGSRLTVL.